This is a list of T cell receptor beta chains from one sample in a study of blood T cell repertoires in COVID-19. Here immunoSEQ multiplex PCR was the method, and the copy in TCRdb shows in-frame clones only, minus some. The sample carries hundreds of thousands of clones, around 88% recorded once. The sample comprised peripheral blood. These receptors all stem from a woman between 50 and 59 years old with acute or convalescent COVID-19. Each CDR3 is given with its conserved first and last residue. D genes are given only for firm matches. Size values are once, few and many counts, or a class for expanded clones, and some rows have none.

j_call d_call v_call clone_size cdr3_aa cdr3_nt
TRBJ1-4 - TRBV7-2 - CASSFSGVAEKLFF TGTGCCAGCAGCTTTTCCGGGGTAGCTGAAAAACTGTTTTTT
TRBJ2-5 - TRBV28 - CASTAAGRETQYF TGTGCCAGCACCGCGGCGGGGAGAGAGACCCAGTACTTC
TRBJ1-1 - TRBV30 - CAWSLPDGATEAFF TGTGCCTGGAGTCTACCAGATGGGGCCACTGAAGCTTTCTTT
TRBJ1-2 - TRBV6-5 - CASRDSYGYTF TGTGCCAGCAGGGACTCCTATGGCTACACCTTC
TRBJ2-7 TRBD1 TRBV19 - CASSPLRDRGPYYEQYF TGTGCCAGTAGTCCCCTCCGGGACAGGGGGCCCTACTACGAGCAGTACTTC
TRBJ2-2 - TRBV10-3 - CAISESGGENTGELFF TGTGCCATCAGTGAGTCAGGGGGAGAGAACACCGGGGAGCTGTTTTTT
TRBJ2-2 - TRBV7-3 once CASSPQGGSGELFF TGTGCCAGCAGCCCTCAAGGGGGTTCCGGGGAGCTGTTTTTT
TRBJ1-5 TRBD1 TRBV5-1 - CASSSGTEGQPQHF TGCGCCAGCAGCTCGGGGACAGAAGGACAGCCCCAGCATTTT
TRBJ2-2 - TRBV11-2 - CASSPGLLSGELFF TGTGCCAGCAGCCCGGGACTGTTGTCCGGGGAGCTGTTTTTT
TRBJ1-2 TRBD1 TRBV2 - CASRLRGRGNGYTF TGTGCCAGCAGACTCAGGGGGCGTGGGAATGGCTACACCTTC
TRBJ1-1 TRBD1 TRBV29-1 - CSGTGGMTEAFF TGCAGCGGGACAGGGGGCATGACTGAAGCTTTCTTT
TRBJ2-1 TRBD2 TRBV4-2 - CASSQDRRLAGENNEQFF TGTGCCAGCAGCCAAGACCGACGACTAGCGGGAGAAAACAATGAGCAGTTCTTC
TRBJ1-1 - TRBV5-8 - CASTRGGGVNTEAFF TGTGCCAGCACCCGCGGGGGCGGCGTGAACACTGAAGCTTTCTTT
TRBJ1-3 TRBD1 TRBV29-1 - CSVDDRGLGNTIYF TGCAGCGTCGATGACAGGGGGCTCGGAAACACCATATATTTT
TRBJ1-6 TRBD1 TRBV19 - CASRWTGYNSPLHF TGTGCCAGTAGGTGGACAGGGTATAATTCACCCCTCCACTTT
TRBJ1-2 - TRBV30 - CAWRPGPSGGYTF TGTGCCTGGAGGCCAGGACCATCAGGGGGCTACACCTTC
TRBJ1-2 TRBD1 TRBV29-1 - CSVETAGGHRRYGYTF TGCAGCGTTGAAACGGCAGGGGGTCATCGACGCTATGGCTACACCTTC
TRBJ2-5 - TRBV19 - CASSIQGIQETQYF TGTGCCAGTAGTATACAGGGGATCCAAGAGACCCAGTACTTC
TRBJ2-7 - TRBV3-1/TRBV3-2 once CASSQSSEQYF TGTGCCAGCAGCCAGAGTTCCGAGCAGTACTTC
TRBJ1-5 - TRBV24-1 once CATSLGGNQPQHF TGTGCCACCAGTTTAGGGGGCAATCAGCCCCAGCATTTT
TRBJ2-1 TRBD1 TRBV24-1 - CATSDLNRGNNEQFF TGTGCCACCAGTGATTTGAACAGGGGTAACAATGAGCAGTTCTTC
TRBJ1-5 - TRBV12-5 - CASGLTGPLGEPQHF TGTGCTAGTGGTCTAACAGGGCCCCTCGGGGAGCCCCAGCATTTT
TRBJ2-1 TRBD2 TRBV12-3/TRBV12-4 once CASRGTINNEQFF TGTGCCAGCAGAGGGACTATAAACAATGAGCAGTTCTTC
TRBJ2-1 - TRBV6-5 - CASSLTSYNEQFF TGTGCCAGCAGTTTGACTAGCTACAATGAGCAGTTCTTC
TRBJ2-3 TRBD2 TRBV27 once CASSNRAGAGVDTQYF TGTGCCAGCAGTAACCGAGCGGGAGCGGGGGTAGATACGCAGTATTTT
TRBJ2-7 TRBD1 TRBV5-1 - CASSFRDRGPYEQYF TGCGCCAGCAGCTTCCGGGACAGGGGGCCCTACGAGCAGTACTTC
TRBJ1-2 - TRBV18 once CASSPNGGGGYGYTF TGTGCCAGCTCCCCCAATGGGGGCGGAGGATATGGCTACACCTTC
TRBJ1-1 TRBD1 TRBV5-1 - CASSWGTGISTEAFF TGCGCCAGCAGCTGGGGGACAGGTATATCCACTGAAGCTTTCTTT
TRBJ2-2 TRBD1 TRBV27 few CASSLSGTANTGELFF TGTGCCAGCAGTTTATCCGGGACAGCGAACACCGGGGAGCTGTTTTTT
TRBJ2-1 - TRBV14 - CASSPSGVHNEQFF TGTGCCAGCAGTCCGTCGGGAGTCCACAATGAGCAGTTCTTC
TRBJ1-1 TRBD1 TRBV14 few CASSQGTGGAGTEAFF TGTGCCAGCAGCCAAGGGACAGGGGGCGCGGGCACTGAAGCTTTCTTT
TRBJ2-7 TRBD2 TRBV28 - CASSFLASGSDTYEQYF TGTGCCAGCAGTTTTTTGGCTAGCGGGAGCGACACCTACGAGCAGTACTTC
TRBJ2-7 TRBD2 TRBV4-1 - CASSQDFIRSGSDEQYF TGCGCCAGCAGCCAAGATTTTATCCGGAGCGGGAGTGACGAGCAGTACTTC
TRBJ1-2 TRBD1 TRBV14 - CASSPQGAHGYTF TGTGCCAGCAGCCCCCAGGGGGCCCATGGCTACACCTTC
TRBJ1-2 - TRBV12-3/TRBV12-4 - CASSFSGDYGYTF TGTGCCAGCAGTTTCTCCGGGGACTATGGCTACACCTTC
TRBJ1-2 TRBD1 TRBV27 few CASSRISGTGGYTF TGTGCCAGCAGTCGTATCTCCGGGACAGGGGGCTACACCTTC
TRBJ2-3 - TRBV5-1 - CASSWAASDTQYF TGCGCCAGCAGCTGGGCAGCCTCAGATACGCAGTATTTT
TRBJ1-1 TRBD1 TRBV24-1 once CATSTTGPKSEAFF TGTGCCACCAGTACGACAGGGCCTAAGTCTGAAGCTTTCTTT
TRBJ1-2 - TRBV7-2 - CASSLGPGHFYGYTF TGTGCCAGCAGCTTAGGTCCGGGACACTTCTATGGCTACACCTTC
TRBJ2-1 - TRBV29-1 once CSVSPSSYNEQFF TGCAGCGTGAGTCCGAGCTCCTACAATGAGCAGTTCTTC
TRBJ2-3 - TRBV5-6 - CASSQTRFWSDTQYF TGTGCCAGCAGTCAGACCAGGTTTTGGTCAGATACGCAGTATTTT
TRBJ1-1 TRBD1 TRBV27 once CASSLYGQGASDTEAFF TGTGCCAGCAGTTTATACGGACAGGGGGCTTCTGACACTGAAGCTTTCTTT
TRBJ2-2 - TRBV24-1 few CATSAGPLQRGSTGELFF TGTGCCACCAGTGCCGGGCCCCTCCAGAGAGGGAGCACCGGGGAGCTGTTTTTT
TRBJ2-3 - TRBV13 once CASSFYGSWRADQGDTQYF TGTGCCAGCAGCTTTTACGGCTCGTGGAGGGCAGATCAGGGAGATACGCAGTATTTT
TRBJ2-7 TRBD2 TRBV28 once CASTYASGYEQYF TGTGCCAGCACCTATGCTAGCGGGTACGAGCAGTACTTC
TRBJ2-7 TRBD2 TRBV5-1 few CASSLAFGTSGRTSYEQYF TGCGCCAGCAGCTTGGCCTTTGGGACTAGCGGGAGAACTTCCTACGAGCAGTACTTC
TRBJ1-3 - TRBV28 - CATHLRDTIYF TGTGCCACCCACTTACGAGACACCATATATTTT
TRBJ2-5 - TRBV5-8 - CASSLEGSGQYQETQYF TGTGCCAGCAGCTTGGAAGGGTCAGGACAGTACCAAGAGACCCAGTACTTC
TRBJ2-1 TRBD2 TRBV5-1 - CASSLSLTSGVDNEQFF TGCGCCAGCAGCTTGTCCCTTACTAGCGGGGTTGACAATGAGCAGTTCTTC
TRBJ2-3 - TRBV11-2 once CASSSSPPGTQYF TGTGCCAGCAGCTCATCTCCCCCGGGTACGCAGTATTTT
TRBJ1-1 - TRBV12-1 - CASSPRTGMNTEAFF TGTGCCAGCAGCCCTCGGACAGGGATGAACACTGAAGCTTTCTTT